A single sample gave rise to the 31 T cell receptor beta chains below, sequenced in a study of CD4 T cell repertoires in COVID-19. No culture step preceded sequencing of the ex vivo isolated memory T cells. Profiled with immunoSEQ multiplex PCR; TCRdb holds only in-frame clones, not every one. The table lists about 24,000 clones, 93% of them singletons. Sequencing was performed on circulating follicular helper CD4+ T cells (cTfh) from blood, taken before the COVID-19 pandemic. These receptor sequences come from a human donor who had COVID-19.

The rearrangement joins TRBV6-5 to TRBJ2-7; D might be TRBD2 (6 bases). Trimming took off 4 bases at V and 3 bases at J, with 7 bases between the two ends. This CDR3 comprises 12 residues. Germline V gives CDR1 MNHEY, CDR2 SVGAGI. CDR3 coding DNA: TGTGCCAGCAGTTTCGGGAGCTACGAGCAGTACTTC. Protein product: CASSFGSYEQYF.

This clone has only one observation. The rearrangement joins TRBV6-1 to TRBJ1-2; D gene unclear. Between the trimmed V and J ends, which lost 0 bases and 2 bases, there was a span of 10 bases. The CDR3 is 15 residues long. The germline V gene encodes CDR1 MNHNS and CDR2 SASEGT. The CDR3 DNA sequence: TGTGCCAGCAGTGAAGCCGGGGTTTCAAACTATGGCTACACCTTC. It yields the protein CASSEAGVSNYGYTF.

The rearrangement uses TRBV19 and TRBJ2-2; D is uncertain. The CDR3 runs 13 residues. The germline V gene encodes CDR1 LNHDA and CDR2 SQIVND (reference sequence). Trimming left V 3 bases short and J 3 bases short, with 5 bases between. The CDR3 DNA reads TGTGCCAGTAGTATCGGGTACACCGGGGAGCTGTTTTTT. Translated: CASSIGYTGELFF.

The chain has TRBV5-4 and TRBJ1-1; tentative D call: TRBD1 (6 bases). The V end was cut by 3 bases, the J end by 0 bases, with 12 bases between. Per germline, CDR1 SGHNT and CDR2 YYREEE (reference sequence). This CDR3 is built from 15 residues. CDR3 in amino acids: CASSSTGRMNTEAFF. The CDR3 nucleotides are TGTGCCAGCAGCTCAACAGGGAGAATGAACACTGAAGCTTTCTTT.

The J gene is TRBJ2-3, the V gene TRBV5-1, with TRBD1 as a possible D gene (6 bases). From germline, CDR1 is SGHRS and CDR2 YFSETQ. The V gene lost 3 bases and the J gene lost 3 bases, with 17 bases spanning the gap. The CDR3 runs to 16 residues. In DNA, the CDR3 is TGCGCCAGCAGCTCCGACAGGCTAACGCGGACAGATACGCAGTATTTT. Its translation is CASSSDRLTRTDTQYF.

The chain joins TRBV9 to TRBJ1-3, with 10 bases lining up with TRBD1. Germline V gene data show CDR1 as SGDLS and CDR2 as YYNGEE. The CDR3 runs 16 residues. V shed 0 bases and J 3 bases; nucleotides not matched to a gene: 3. CDR3 sequence (DNA): TGTGCCAGCAGCGTAGTAGGACAGGGGGGTGGAAACACCATATATTTT. This translates into CASSVVGQGGGNTIYF.

The rearrangement joins TRBV2 to TRBJ2-1, with a weak D call TRBD2 (7 bases). The V gene's germline CDR1 is SNHLY and CDR2 FYNNEI. Deletions cut 0 bases from V and 7 bases from J, with 16 bases between. The CDR3 has 16 amino acids. The CDR3 protein is CASSEAVGGPINEQFF. The CDR3 nucleotides read TGTGCCAGCAGTGAAGCGGTCGGGGGGCCTATAAATGAGCAGTTCTTC.

Only one count was recorded for this clone. V usage is TRBV11-3 and J usage is TRBJ2-7; D is unclear. Germline CDR1 and CDR2: SGHNT and YENEEA. The CDR3 runs 15 residues. V was shortened by 3 bases and J by 4 bases, with 16 bases between the two germline ends. CDR3 DNA sequence: TGTGCCAGCAGCTTGGGCGCAGTGTCGTCGTACGAGCAGTACTTC. It translates to CASSLGAVSSYEQYF.

J is TRBJ2-1 and V is TRBV14; 11 bases are a match to TRBD2. The CDR3 has 15 residues. In germline, CDR1 is SGHDN, CDR2 FVKESK. Trimming took 1 base from V and 12 from J; bases not matched to a gene: 8. The CDR3 spells CASSQGLAGSPAQFF. The DNA of the CDR3 is TGTGCCAGCAGCCAAGGACTAGCGGGGTCCCCTGCGCAGTTCTTC.

V and J are TRBV19 and TRBJ2-6; 8 nucleotides line up with TRBD1. The CDR3 runs 17 residues. The V segment lost 5 bases and the J segment 2 bases; nucleotides outside the gene matches: 8. Germline values: CDR1 LNHDA, CDR2 SQIVND (reference sequence). CDR3 in amino acids: CASSVTGGATGANVLTF. The CDR3, as DNA: TGTGCCAGTAGTGTAACAGGGGGTGCCACTGGGGCCAACGTCCTGACTTTC.

Here the CDR3 DNA reads TGTGCCAGCAGTAACAGGGGGACCTACGAGCAGTACTTC. Translation: CASSNRGTYEQYF. The chain combines TRBV6-6 with TRBJ2-7; 8 bases agree with TRBD1. Per the germline V gene, CDR1 is MNHNY and CDR2 is SVGAGI (reference sequence). The CDR3 consists of 13 residues. The trim removed 5 bases at V and 2 bases at J, leaving 2 bases unmatched.

The chain uses TRBV6-5 and TRBJ2-5; D not certain. Judging by the DNA end, TRBJ2-7 fits better; the J call may be wrong. CDR1 and CDR2 from the germline V gene are MNHEY and SVGAGI. The CDR3 is 12 residues long. The CDR3 spells CASSGNHYEQYF. The CDR3 DNA reads TGTGCCAGCAGTGGCAACCACTACGAGCAGTACTTC.

This sequence joins TRBV18 and TRBJ1-2; the match to TRBD1 covers 8 bases. Germline CDR1 reads KGHSH; CDR2 reads LQKENI. The length of the CDR3 is 17 residues. V shed 0 bases, J shed 0 bases, and the junction held 6 bases outside the gene matches. In nucleotides, the CDR3 is TGTGCCAGCTCACCACCAGGACAGGGCGTAACTAACTATGGCTACACCTTC. This translates into CASSPPGQGVTNYGYTF.

A remark on this clone: Other DNA sequences in the sample encode the same CDR3. The rearrangement joins TRBV5-1 to TRBJ2-5; 8 bases line up with TRBD1. Germline V lookup: CDR1 SGHRS, CDR2 YFSETQ. The CDR3 length is 16 residues. Losses at the gene ends were 0 bases for V and 5 bases for J; bases not matched to a gene: 9. CDR3 in DNA: TGCGCCAGCAGCTTGGGGAGTCAGGGGGCTTATGAGACCCAGTACTTC. Translation gives CASSLGSQGAYETQYF.

The genes are TRBV20-1 and TRBJ2-7, with a tentative D call TRBD2 (6 bases). The germline V gene encodes CDR1 DFQATT and CDR2 SNEGSKA (reference sequence). Trimming shortened V by 7 bases and J by 3 bases, and 10 bases separated the two germline ends. The CDR3 loop spans 11 amino acids. The CDR3 DNA reads TGCAGTGTGGGGGGAGACTACGAGCAGTACTTC. It codes for CSVGGDYEQYF.

Remarks on this clone: Other DNA sequences of this sample code for an identical CDR3. The chain recombines TRBV7-6 with TRBJ2-1; D possibly corresponds to TRBD1 (6 bases). This CDR3 contains 16 residues. V was shortened by 1 base and J by 0 bases, with 10 bases between the two germline ends. Germline V gene sequence: CDR1 SGHVS, CDR2 FNYEAQ. The CDR3 reads CASSLGGPSSYNEQFF. The DNA for the CDR3 is TGTGCCAGCAGCTTAGGGGGGCCAAGCTCCTACAATGAGCAGTTCTTC.

The chain has TRBV6-5 and TRBJ1-3; D remains unclear. The V and J ends lost 2 bases and 0 bases respectively, with 8 bases between them. Per the germline V gene, CDR1 is MNHEY and CDR2 is SVGAGI. The CDR3 sequence is 15 residues long. As DNA, the CDR3 is TGTGCCAGCAGTTACGGCGGAACCTCTGGAAACACCATATATTTT. It encodes CASSYGGTSGNTIYF.

The V call is TRBV29-1, the J call TRBJ2-1; perhaps TRBD2 as D (6 bases). V lost 1 base and J lost 5, with 12 bases in between. Germline CDR1 SQVTM, CDR2 ANQGSEA. The CDR3 loop spans 14 amino acids. CDR3 amino acids: CSVEARGSDNEQFF. CDR3 nucleotide sequence: TGCAGCGTTGAAGCCCGGGGGAGCGACAATGAGCAGTTCTTC.

The rearrangement links TRBV7-8 to TRBJ1-5; tentative D call: TRBD1 (5 bases). The CDR3 sequence is 13 residues long. Trimming removed 1 base at V and 6 bases at J, with 7 bases between. Germline assignment: CDR1 SGHVS and CDR2 FQNEAQ. The CDR3 nucleotides read TGTGCCAGCAGCTTAGACAGGCGTCAGCCCCAGCATTTT. Amino acid sequence: CASSLDRRQPQHF.

The chain is built from TRBV2 and TRBJ1-4, with D possibly matching TRBD1 (6 bases). The CDR3 sequence is 13 residues long. The V gene lost 6 bases and the J gene lost 8 bases, with 13 bases spanning the gap. CDR1 SNHLY and CDR2 FYNNEI come from the germline V gene. CDR3 DNA: TGTGCCAGCAGGGCAGGCCAGGGGGAAAAACTGTTTTTT. The encoded protein is CASRAGQGEKLFF.

V and J are TRBV6-1 and TRBJ1-5, with 8 positions matching TRBD1. The germline V gene has CDR1 MNHNS and CDR2 SASEGT. With V trimmed by 8 bases and J by 6 bases, 9 bases remained unmatched. The CDR3 consists of 14 residues. The CDR3 here is CASGGQGNSQPQHF. The DNA for the CDR3 is TGTGCCAGCGGCGGACAGGGTAACTCTCAGCCCCAGCATTTT.

This clone was picked up a small number of times. This rearrangement joins TRBV28 to TRBJ2-7; D may be TRBD2 (7 bases). V was clipped by 6 bases and J by 1 base, with 16 bases between them. Per germline, CDR1 MDHEN and CDR2 SYDVKM. The CDR3 consists of 15 residues. The CDR3 protein is CASRDWGGRSYEQYF. In DNA form, the CDR3 reads TGTGCCAGCAGGGACTGGGGGGGGCGATCCTACGAGCAGTACTTC.

The chain uses TRBV28 and TRBJ1-2; perhaps TRBD1 as D (6 bases). Between the trimmed V and J ends, which lost 7 bases and 0 bases, there was a span of 9 bases. Germline V lookup: CDR1 MDHEN, CDR2 SYDVKM. The CDR3 has 13 residues. CDR3 sequence: CASTAGANYGYTF. In DNA form, the CDR3 reads TGTGCCAGCACCGCAGGGGCTAACTATGGCTACACCTTC.

The chain uses TRBV28 and TRBJ1-1, with a possible D match to TRBD1 (6 bases). Trimming cost V 5 bases and J 8 bases, with 15 bases left between them. From germline, CDR1 is MDHEN and CDR2 SYDVKM. CDR3 length: 13 amino acids. The CDR3 is CASSEQGTPEAFF. The CDR3 coding sequence is TGTGCCAGCAGTGAACAGGGTACCCCAGAAGCTTTCTTT.

The J gene is TRBJ2-1, the V gene TRBV6-6, with 9 bases fitting TRBD2. The CDR3 totals 15 residues. Germline V gene lookup returns CDR1 MNHNY and CDR2 SVGAGI (reference sequence). J gave up 7 bases and V 5 bases, and 9 bases lay outside the gene matches. The CDR3 DNA is TGTGCCAGCAGTCCTGGCGAAGCGGGGGGTAATGAGCAGTTCTTC. Translation gives CASSPGEAGGNEQFF.

The chain joins TRBV21-1 to TRBJ2-7; the table's D call TRBD1 went unverified against the DNA. TRBV21-1 is noted as a pseudogene. CDR3 length: 13 residues. The chain's CDR3 is CASMVTGEDEQYF. For the CDR3, the DNA is TGTGCCAGCATGGTGACAGGGGAGGACGAGCAGTACTTC.

The CDR3 DNA follows: TGTGCCATCAGGGGGACTAGCGGAACCTACGAGCAGTACTTC. As protein: CAIRGTSGTYEQYF. This chain connects TRBV10-3 to TRBJ2-7, with TRBD2 matching over 11 bases. Germline assignment: CDR1 ENHRY and CDR2 SYGVKD. V was clipped by 6 bases and J by 2 bases; unmatched bases: 3. The CDR3 has 14 amino acids.

In this sample, this clone turned up once. The CDR3 here is CATSRDVSLDGTYEQYF. The CDR3 region has the DNA TGTGCCACCAGCAGAGACGTTTCATTGGACGGGACCTACGAGCAGTACTTC. The rearrangement links TRBV15 to TRBJ2-7; TRBD2 is a possible D gene (5 bases). Germline CDR1 LNHNV, CDR2 YYDKDF (reference sequence). The CDR3 is 17 amino acids. The germline V and J ends were trimmed by 0 bases and 2 bases, with 17 bases remaining between them.

The genes are TRBV6-5 and TRBJ1-6; unclear D gene. The CDR3 totals 12 residues. Between the trimmed V and J ends, which lost 6 bases and 10 bases, there was a span of 10 bases. Germline V gene data show CDR1 as MNHEY and CDR2 as SVGAGI. CDR3 protein: CASSSQRSPLHF. CDR3 bases: TGTGCCAGCAGCTCACAGCGGTCACCCCTCCACTTT.

The chain combines TRBV7-7 with TRBJ2-3, with D perhaps matching TRBD2 (6 bases). Trimming removed 1 base from V and 2 bases from J, with 10 bases in between. The CDR3 runs to 15 residues. Germline V lookup: CDR1 SSHAT, CDR2 FNYEAQ (reference sequence). The CDR3 loop is CASSLEGRLTDTQYF. The CDR3 nucleotides are TGTGCCAGCAGCTTAGAGGGGAGGCTCACAGATACGCAGTATTTT.

This clone was seen a single time. The J gene is TRBJ2-1, the V gene TRBV19; TRBD1 agrees at 8 bases. Germline CDR1 reads LNHDA; CDR2 reads SQIVND (reference sequence). Trimming at V came to 2 bases and at J to 10 bases, leaving 7 bases not matched to a gene. The CDR3 has 14 residues. CDR3: CASSIRDRGLEQFF. The CDR3 nucleotides are TGTGCCAGTAGTATAAGAGACAGGGGATTAGAGCAGTTCTTC.